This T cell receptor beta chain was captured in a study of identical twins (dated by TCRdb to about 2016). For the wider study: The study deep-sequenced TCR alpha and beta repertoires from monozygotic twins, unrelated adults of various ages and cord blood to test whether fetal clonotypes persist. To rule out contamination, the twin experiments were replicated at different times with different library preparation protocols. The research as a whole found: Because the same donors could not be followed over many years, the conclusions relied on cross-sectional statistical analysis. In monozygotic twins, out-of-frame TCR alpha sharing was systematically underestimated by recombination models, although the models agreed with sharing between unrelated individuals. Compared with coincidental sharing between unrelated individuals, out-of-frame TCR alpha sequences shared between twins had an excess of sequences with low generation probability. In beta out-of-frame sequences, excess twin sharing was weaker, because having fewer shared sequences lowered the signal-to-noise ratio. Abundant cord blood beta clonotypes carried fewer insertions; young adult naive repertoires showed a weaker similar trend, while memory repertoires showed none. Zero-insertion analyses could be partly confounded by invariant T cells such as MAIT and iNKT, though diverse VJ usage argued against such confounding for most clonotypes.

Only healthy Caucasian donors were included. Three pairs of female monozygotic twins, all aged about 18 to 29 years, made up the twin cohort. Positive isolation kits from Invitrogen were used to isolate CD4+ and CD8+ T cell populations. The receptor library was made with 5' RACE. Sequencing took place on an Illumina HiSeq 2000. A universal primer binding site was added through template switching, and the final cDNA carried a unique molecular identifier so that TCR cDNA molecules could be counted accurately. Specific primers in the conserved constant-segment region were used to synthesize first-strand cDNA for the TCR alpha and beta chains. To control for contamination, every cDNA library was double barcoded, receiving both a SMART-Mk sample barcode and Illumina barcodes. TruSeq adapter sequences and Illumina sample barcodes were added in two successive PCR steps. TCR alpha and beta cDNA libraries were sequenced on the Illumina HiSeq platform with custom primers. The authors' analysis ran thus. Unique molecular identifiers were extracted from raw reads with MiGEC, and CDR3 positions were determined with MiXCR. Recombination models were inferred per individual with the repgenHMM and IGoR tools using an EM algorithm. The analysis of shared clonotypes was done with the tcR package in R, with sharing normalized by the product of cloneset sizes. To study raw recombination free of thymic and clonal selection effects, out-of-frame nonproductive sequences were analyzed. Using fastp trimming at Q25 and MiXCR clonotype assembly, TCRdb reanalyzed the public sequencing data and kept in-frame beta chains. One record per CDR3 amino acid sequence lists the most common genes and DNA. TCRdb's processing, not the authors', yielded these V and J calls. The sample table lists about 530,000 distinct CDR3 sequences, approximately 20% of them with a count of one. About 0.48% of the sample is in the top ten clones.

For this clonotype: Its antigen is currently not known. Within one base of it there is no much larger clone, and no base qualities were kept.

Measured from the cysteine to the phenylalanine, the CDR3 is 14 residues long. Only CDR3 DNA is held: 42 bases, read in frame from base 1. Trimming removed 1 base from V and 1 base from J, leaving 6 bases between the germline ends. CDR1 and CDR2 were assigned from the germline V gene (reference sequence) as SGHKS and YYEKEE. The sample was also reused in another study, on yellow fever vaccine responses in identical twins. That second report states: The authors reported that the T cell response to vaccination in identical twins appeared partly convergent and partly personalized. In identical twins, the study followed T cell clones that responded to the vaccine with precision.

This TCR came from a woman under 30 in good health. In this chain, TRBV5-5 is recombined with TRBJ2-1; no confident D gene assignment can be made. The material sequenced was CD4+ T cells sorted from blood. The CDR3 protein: CASSLPRSYNEQFF. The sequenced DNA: TGTGCCAGCAGCTTGCCCCGGTCCTACAATGAGCAGTTCTTC. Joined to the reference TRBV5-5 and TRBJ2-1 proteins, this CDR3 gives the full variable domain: DAGVTQSPTHLIKTRGQQVTLRCSPISGHKSVSWYQQVLGQGPQFIFQYYEKEERGRGNFPDRFSARQFPNYSSELNVNALLLGDSALYLCASSLPRSYNEQFFGPGTRLTVL.